This T cell receptor beta chain came from a study of T cells in Graves' hyperthyroidism and ophthalmopathy. Turning to this clonotype: A much more abundant neighbour one base away suggests this may be a read error.

Researchers took RNA transcripts and amplified the TCR beta CDR3 regions from them. The study used the HTBI primer set for a first-round RT-PCR of the TCR CDR3. TCRdb itself ran the multiplex PCR reads through MiXCR, one entry per CDR3 protein. The sample records 700,000 to 950,000 distinct CDR3 sequences, approximately 36% being singletons. Germline CDR1 is SGHTA and CDR2 is FQGNSA. The CDR3 loop spans 16 amino acids. Trimming cost V 6 bases and J 7 bases, with 19 bases left between them. The genes are TRBV7-2 and TRBJ1-6, with TRBD1 as a possible D gene (6 bases). The TCR comes from a woman in her thirties or forties with Graves' hyperthyroidism. The sample taken for sequencing was blood. As DNA, the CDR3 is TGTGCCAGCAGGGACAGCGCCGAACTCCCGAATTCACCCCTCCACTTT. It translates to CASRDSAELPNSPLHF.